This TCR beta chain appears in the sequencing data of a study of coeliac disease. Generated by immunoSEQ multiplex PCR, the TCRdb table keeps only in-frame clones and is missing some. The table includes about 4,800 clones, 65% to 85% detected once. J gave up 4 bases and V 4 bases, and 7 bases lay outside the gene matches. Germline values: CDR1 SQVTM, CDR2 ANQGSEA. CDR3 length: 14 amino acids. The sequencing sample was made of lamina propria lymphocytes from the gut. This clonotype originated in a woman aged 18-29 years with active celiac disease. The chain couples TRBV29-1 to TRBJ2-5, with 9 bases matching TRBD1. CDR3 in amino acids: CSVVGHRGRETQYF. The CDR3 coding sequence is TGCAGCGTTGTGGGGCACAGGGGGCGAGAGACCCAGTACTTC.